The entry that follows covers one T cell receptor (beta chain) sequence. Its specificity is not known. The sample originates from a study of T cell repertoires in cytomegalovirus infection. At the level of the study: The public TCR beta signatures pointed to both CMV infection and matching HLA type. Findings and limits, study-wide: Cumulative frequency of public TCR beta families picked out carriers of CMV plus the relevant HLA. Ex vivo, HLA-C-restricted CMV-specific TCR beta clonotypes prevailed over the rest of the response.

TCRdb re-called the reads with MiXCR, one entry per CDR3 protein. The table lists a few hundred thousand distinct CDR3 sequences, approximately 25% of them singletons. CDR1 is ENHRY and CDR2 is SYGVKD in the germline V gene. This CDR3 has 14 amino acids. Losses at the gene ends were 6 bases for V and 4 bases for J; bases not matched to a gene: 8. The TCR originated in a human donor in good health (CMV status not recorded). Some clones in this sample may be carry-over from other donors' samples. This chain links TRBV10-3 with TRBJ2-5; TRBD1 matches 7 bases. The material sequenced was PBMCs. The CDR3 DNA follows: TGTGCCATCAGCTCGACAGGGCTCGGAGAGACCCAGTACTTC. It specifies CAISSTGLGETQYF.